This TCR beta chain was obtained from a study of shared clonotypes between healthy human individuals. Findings of the study overall: Compared with clonotypes that all four donors shared, non-shared clonotypes had lower generation probabilities.

TCRdb's table, derived via immunoSEQ multiplex PCR, lists solely in-frame clones and lacks some. Of about 1,900,000 clones in the sample, less than 95% are singletons; the top ten hold 1% to 1.5%. In the naive CD8 group, cells lacked CD45RO and were positively selected for CCR7, so terminally differentiated effector memory CD45RA+ cells were left out. Germline CDR1 is LNHDA and CDR2 is SQIVND (reference sequence). Trimming cost V 5 bases and J 1 base; bases outside gene matches: 4. CDR3 length: 14 amino acids. On this clone: The antigen remains unidentified.

This chain uses TRBV19 with TRBJ2-5; TRBD1 matches at 7 bases. The TCR originated in a man aged 18 to 30 in good health. The material sequenced was naive CD8+ T cells sorted from blood. The CDR3 DNA sequence: TGTGCCAGTAGTCTTTGGGACAGCCAAGAGACCCAGTACTTC. This translates into CASSLWDSQETQYF.